Each of the 23 T cell receptor beta chains below was sequenced from the same sample in a study of T cells in women clearing cervical HPV infection. Some clones are missing from TCRdb's copy, which holds only in-frame ones; the method was immunoSEQ multiplex PCR. This repertoire includes some 40,000 clones. The sequencing input was blood buffy coat. These receptor sequences come from a woman aged 18 to 75 with a cervical HPV16 infection that either progressed to CIN3+ or cleared (not recorded which).

As for this clone: The CDR3 extends 3 residues past the end of the read, so its final part is completed from the germline J gene. The chain has TRBV7-2 and TRBJ1-5, with D possibly matching TRBD1 (5 bases). The CDR3 has 15 amino acids. From germline, CDR1 is SGHTA and CDR2 FQGNSA. The V gene lost 6 bases and the J gene lost 1 base, with 13 bases spanning the gap. The DNA read from the CDR3 is TGTGCCAGCAGACCGGGGGGGTGGAGCAATCAGCCC. Translated, it gives CASRPGGWSNQP. The CDR3 reads in full as CASRPGGWSNQPQHF.

As concerns this clone: The read ends 3 residues shy of where the CDR3 ends; the end is completed using the germline J gene. The chain has TRBV30 and TRBJ2-4; 9 nucleotides align to TRBD1. There are 13 residues in the CDR3. Germline V gene lookup returns CDR1 GTSNPN and CDR2 SVGIG (reference sequence). The CDR3 sequence: CAWSGWTGDGQYF. CDR3 DNA (partial): TGTGCCTGGAGTGGGTGGACAGGGGATGGT. Supplemented by reference TRBV30 and TRBJ2-4, the full variable domain reads SQTIHQWPATLVQPVGSPLSLECTVEGTSNPNLYWYRQAAGRGLQLLFYSVGIGQISSEVPQNLSASRPQDRQFILSSKKLLLSDSGFYLCAWSGWTGDGQYFGAGTRLSVL.

Notes on this clone: Read coverage stops 3 residues before the CDR3 terminus; the germline J gene supplies the remainder. The chain is built from TRBV6-4 and TRBJ2-3; 10 bases are a match to TRBD2. After removal of 6 bases from V and 3 bases from J, the junction contained 6 bases not matched to a gene. Germline V gene lookup returns CDR1 MRHNA and CDR2 SNTAGT. The CDR3 runs to 15 residues. The sequenced part of the CDR3 DNA is TGTGCCAGCAGCACCCTAGCGGGGGAAACAGATACG. This translates into CASSTLAGETDT. The complete CDR3 reads CASSTLAGETDTQYF.

CDR3 residues: CASSVGGTPYEQYF. The sequenced part of the CDR3 DNA is TGTGCCAGCAGCGTAGGGGGGACTCCCTACGAG. The chain uses TRBV9 and TRBJ2-7, with D perhaps matching TRBD2 (6 bases). The read finishes 3 residues shy of the CDR3 end, and the germline J gene is used to complete it. This CDR3 contains 14 residues. Germline CDR1 is SGDLS and CDR2 is YYNGEE. V dropped 0 bases and J dropped 2 bases, with 9 bases sitting between them.

With regard to this clone: The sequenced fragment ends 3 residues before the CDR3 boundary, so the rest is inferred from the germline J gene. V is TRBV5-1 and J is TRBJ1-3, with a weak D call TRBD1 (5 bases). This CDR3 contains 16 residues. The germline V gene encodes CDR1 SGHRS and CDR2 YFSETQ. V lost 0 bases to trimming and J lost 4 bases, with 14 bases between them. The covered CDR3 bases are TGCGCCAGCAGCTTGGGCTCCGGGGGGAACGGAAACACC. Encoded protein: CASSLGSGGNGNT. The CDR3 as a whole reads CASSLGSGGNGNTIYF.

Concerning this clone itself: The read gets to within 3 residues of the CDR3 end, and the germline J gene fills in the rest. The genes are TRBV7-8 and TRBJ2-7; TRBD2 might be the D (6 bases). This CDR3 has 17 residues. The V end lost 1 base, the J end lost 2 bases, and 18 bases lay between the germline ends. Germline assignment: CDR1 SGHVS and CDR2 FQNEAQ. This CDR3 is CASSLGGHRGGTYEQYF. Incomplete CDR3 DNA: TGTGCCAGCAGCTTAGGGGGCCATAGGGGAGGCACCTACGAG.

Points on this clone: The read halts 3 residues ahead of the CDR3 end, with the missing end drawn from the germline J gene. This chain links TRBV7-3 with TRBJ1-1, with D possibly TRBD1 on 5 matching bases. V was clipped by 6 bases and J by 1 base, with 9 bases between them. This CDR3 has 13 residues. CDR1 and CDR2 from the germline V gene are SGHTA and FQGTGA. CDR3 region: CASRSTGNTEAFF. Partial CDR3 DNA: TGTGCCAGCAGGTCAACAGGGAACACTGAA.

For this clone: The sequence runs out 3 residues before the end of the CDR3; the remainder is reconstructed from the germline J gene. The chain combines TRBV5-1 with TRBJ2-3; tentatively, D is TRBD1 (5 bases). Between the trimmed V and J ends, which lost 4 bases and 0 bases, there was a span of 9 bases. CDR3 size: 14 residues. From germline, CDR1 is SGHRS and CDR2 YFSETQ. CDR3 bases read: TGCGCCAGCAGCGCCAGGGTGAGCACAGATACG. As protein: CASSARVSTDT. In full, the CDR3 reads CASSARVSTDTQYF.

Remarks on this clone: Read data end 3 residues before the CDR3 end; the end is taken from the germline J gene. The genes are TRBV20-1 and TRBJ2-3, with TRBD2 identical over 12 bases. Germline CDR1 and CDR2: DFQATT and SNEGSKA (reference sequence). V dropped 2 bases and J dropped 7; count of bases not matched to a gene: 7. The CDR3 runs to 15 residues. The CDR3 bases that were read are TGCAGTGCTAGACCGACTAGCGGGAGAGAGTATACG. Its translation is CSARPTSGREYT. The whole CDR3 region reads CSARPTSGREYTQYF.

Of note for this clone: The read comes to an end 3 residues before the CDR3 does, leaving the germline J gene to fill in the end. This chain joins TRBV20-1 and TRBJ2-2; D is undetermined. Trimming removed 6 bases at V and 5 bases at J, with 16 bases between. This CDR3 is 14 amino acids long. The germline V gene encodes CDR1 DFQATT and CDR2 SNEGSKA (reference sequence). The chain's CDR3 is CSATNRPGTGELFF. CDR3 bases read: TGCAGTGCCACTAACCGCCCTGGGACCGGGGAG.

About this clone: The DNA ends 3 residues before the CDR3 does, and the rest of the CDR3 is filled in from the germline J gene. The rearrangement uses TRBV14 and TRBJ1-2; TRBD1 is a possible D gene (5 bases). The CDR3 has 14 residues. Germline CDR1 SGHDN, CDR2 FVKESK. V was trimmed by 3 bases and J by 5 bases, leaving 13 bases between them. CDR3 sequence: CASSHRTRLYGYTF. The sequenced CDR3 bases are TGTGCCAGCAGCCACCGGACACGCCTATATGGC. Complete variable domain (other parts from reference TRBV14 and TRBJ1-2): EAGVTQFPSHSVIEKGQTVTLRCDPISGHDNLYWYRRVMGKEIKFLLHFVKESKQDESGMPNNRFLAERTGGTYSTLKVQPAELEDSGVYFCASSHRTRLYGYTFGSGTRLTVV.

On this clone itself: Sequencing ends 3 residues short of the CDR3 end; the germline J gene provides the rest. This sequence joins TRBV7-9 and TRBJ2-3; D ambiguous. The germline V gene encodes CDR1 SEHNR and CDR2 FQNEAQ (reference sequence). The ends were cut back, 4 bases at V and 2 bases at J, with 4 bases in the middle. This CDR3 comprises 12 residues. The DNA read from the CDR3 is TGTGCCAGCAGCTCGTTCACAGATACG. This codes for CASSSFTDT. The whole CDR3 sequence is CASSSFTDTQYF.

On this clone itself: The CDR3 is cut off 3 residues early in the read; its end comes from the germline J gene. The chain joins TRBV7-9 to TRBJ1-2; D is undetermined. CDR1 is SEHNR, CDR2 FQNEAQ, per germline (reference sequence). The CDR3 totals 14 residues. This chain's CDR3 is CASSYQSAPYGYTF. CDR3 DNA (partial): TGTGCCAGCAGCTATCAGTCGGCTCCCTACGGG.

This clone is labeled medium-sized based on frequency. The read falls 3 residues short of the CDR3 end, and the missing part is taken from the germline J gene. The V and J genes are TRBV12-3 or TRBV12-4 and TRBJ1-2; no reliable D call. V was shortened by 5 bases and J by 4 bases, with 17 bases between the two germline ends. The CDR3 consists of 15 residues. The chain's CDR3 is CASSLFKENLYGYTF. The DNA read from the CDR3 is TGTGCCAGCAGTCTATTCAAAGAAAACCTCTATGGC.

With regard to this clone: The read finishes 3 residues shy of the CDR3 end, and the germline J gene is used to complete it. This same CDR3 is encoded by further DNA sequences in the sample. The chain uses TRBV7-3 and TRBJ1-1, with a tentative D call TRBD1 (6 bases). This CDR3 comprises 14 residues. Germline V gives CDR1 SGHTA, CDR2 FQGTGA. V gave up 2 bases and J gave up 1 base, with 8 bases separating them. Here the CDR3 reads CASSLEQGNTEAFF. The covered CDR3 bases are TGTGCCAGCAGCTTAGAACAGGGGAACACTGAA.

Comment on this clone: The missing CDR3 end, 3 residues past where the read stops, is filled in from the germline J gene. V is TRBV7-2 and J is TRBJ2-5; no reliable D call. Germline V CDR1 and CDR2: SGHTA, FQGNSA. V was clipped by 5 bases and J by 2 bases, with 9 bases between them. This CDR3 region has 13 residues. The CDR3 bases that were read are TGTGCCAGCAGCATGACTCGGCAAGAGACC. Protein product: CASSMTRQET. Given in full, the CDR3 is CASSMTRQETQYF. Full variable domain (outside the CDR3, taken from reference TRBV7-2 and TRBJ2-5): GAGVSQSPSNKVTEKGKDVELRCDPISGHTALYWYRQSLGQGLEFLIYFQGNSAPDKSGLPSDRFSAERTGGSVSTLTIQRTQQEDSAVYLCASSMTRQETQYFGPGTRLLVL.

This clone registers medium-sized by frequency. With the read ending 3 residues before the CDR3 end, the germline J gene is used to fill in that end. The chain uses TRBV18 and TRBJ1-1, with D possibly being TRBD1 (5 bases). CDR3 length equals 15 residues. V was cut by 3 bases and J by 5 bases, with 16 bases left in between. CDR1 KGHSH and CDR2 LQKENI come from the germline V gene. CDR3 DNA, as far as it was read: TGTGCCAGCTCACCGCGGGGAGGGGTACGGACTGAA. Protein product: CASSPRGGVRTE. The whole CDR3 protein reads CASSPRGGVRTEAFF.

Worth noting for this clone: Read sequence stops 3 residues before the CDR3 end, and the germline J gene provides the missing end. The chain has TRBV6-2 or TRBV6-3 and TRBJ1-3; D is unresolved. Trimming took off 5 bases at V and 4 bases at J, with 12 bases between the two ends. The CDR3 extends over 14 amino acids. Germline CDR1 and CDR2: MNHEY and SVGEGT. CDR3 sequence reads: CASSVTLTGNTIYF. CDR3 bases read: TGTGCCAGCAGTGTAACTCTCACCGGAAACACC.

With respect to this clone: The observed sequence ends 3 residues before the CDR3 terminus, with the missing tail filled in from the germline J gene. The chain combines TRBV28 with TRBJ1-6; D is uncertain. The CDR3 is 13 amino acids. V gave up 6 bases and J gave up 9 bases, with 12 bases separating them. Looked up from germline, CDR1 is MDHEN and CDR2 is SYDVKM. The CDR3 DNA, read in part, is TGTGCCAGCAGCCCTTTGAGGGTTTCACCC. Its translation is CASSPLRVSP. The whole CDR3 reads CASSPLRVSPLHF.

The CDR3 loop reads CASSWGGLNNSPLFF. The covered CDR3 bases are TGTGCCAGCAGCTGGGGGGGGTTGAATAATTCACCA. The J gene is TRBJ1-4, the V gene TRBV5-6; a weak D match, TRBD1 (5 bases). The sequenced fragment ends 3 residues before the CDR3 boundary, so the rest is inferred from the germline J gene. The CDR3 runs to 15 residues. Germline V gene sequence: CDR1 SGHDT, CDR2 YYEEEE.

Remarks on this clone: The read stops 3 residues short of the end of the CDR3; the missing end is completed from the germline J gene. The rearrangement links TRBV14 to TRBJ1-1, with 9 bases matching TRBD1. CDR3 length equals 13 residues. Germline V lookup: CDR1 SGHDN, CDR2 FVKESK. CDR3 sequence reads: CASSQSTGGEAFF. CDR3 bases read: TGTGCCAGCAGCCAATCCACAGGGGGCGAA.

Note on this clone: The CDR3 goes on 3 residues after the read ends, and that part is filled in from the germline J gene. The V and J genes are TRBV20-1 and TRBJ1-2; D perhaps matches TRBD1 (5 bases). The CDR3 has 13 amino acids. V gave up 4 bases and J gave up 4 bases, with 13 bases separating them. Germline V gene lookup returns CDR1 DFQATT and CDR2 SNEGSKA (reference sequence). CDR3 residues: CSATGSRGYGYTF. The sequenced part of the CDR3 DNA is TGCAGTGCTACAGGGAGTAGAGGCTATGGC.

Worth noting for this clone: One junction end does not reproduce the germline sequence, and a read error may be involved. Partial CDR3 DNA: TGTGCCAGCACCCTGGGGTACACAGGTACG. This sequence encodes CASTLGYTGT. The whole CDR3 is CASTLGYTGTQYF. This chain joins TRBV7-2 and TRBJ2-3; TRBD1 might be the D (5 bases). Coverage ceases 3 residues before the CDR3 finishes, and the germline J gene fills in the end. CDR3 length: 13 residues. From germline, CDR1 is SGHTA and CDR2 FQGNSA.